The 26 T cell receptor beta chains given below trace back to one sample, sequenced in a study of shared clonotypes between healthy human individuals (dated by TCRdb to 2020 to 2021). Preparation of the library involved the immunoSEQ multiplex PCR assay. TCRdb limited this immuneACCESS table to in-frame rearrangements with V and J called. A share of clones is missing; checked studies link under half to unresolved V genes, and the rest is unexplained. This sample gives over 2 million clones in total; around 93% of them show up just once. Of the sample, around 0.35% is held by the ten largest clones. The sequencing input was naive CD4+ T cells from PBMCs. In the paper's terms, the cell subset or site label means: CD45RA+ positively selected. These TCRs come from a young man in good health. Some clones in this sample may be carry-over from other donors' samples.

With respect to this clone: The same CDR3 arises from other DNA sequences in this sample as well. The rearrangement joins TRBV18 to TRBJ1-3; 8 nucleotides align to TRBD1. Per germline, CDR1 KGHSH and CDR2 LQKENI. Trimming removed 3 bases from V and 0 bases from J; junction bases left unmatched: 1. The CDR3 runs to 15 residues. CDR3 residues: CASSPTGGSGNTIYF. CDR3 bases: TGTGCCAGCTCACCCACAGGGGGCTCTGGAAACACCATATATTTT.

With respect to this clone: This specimen includes other DNA sequences encoding the same CDR3. V is TRBV19 and J is TRBJ1-5, with 7 bases that match TRBD1. Unmatched junction bases numbered 5, after V lost 5 bases and J lost 7 bases. Germline CDR1 is LNHDA and CDR2 is SQIVND (reference sequence). The CDR3 is made up of 13 amino acids. As DNA, the CDR3 is TGTGCCAGTAGTCAAAGGGGGCCCCAGCCCCAGCATTTT. Its protein is CASSQRGPQPQHF.

CDR3 amino acids: CASSQDVGFRQFF. The CDR3 coding sequence is TGCGCCAGCAGCCAAGACGTGGGCTTCCGGCAGTTCTTC. The chain has TRBV4-1 and TRBJ2-1; no reliable D call. The CDR3 runs 13 residues. CDR1 and CDR2 from the germline V gene are MGHRA and YSYEKL. V shed 0 bases and J shed 12 bases, with 12 bases lying between them.

The chain carries TRBV9 and TRBJ2-7; D possibly matches TRBD1 or TRBD2 (6 bases each). V was pared by 0 bases and J by 6 bases, with 13 bases between. The CDR3 loop spans 14 amino acids. Germline V gene data show CDR1 as SGDLS and CDR2 as YYNGEE. CDR3 loop: CASSVESRGGEQYF. CDR3 DNA sequence: TGTGCCAGCAGCGTAGAGTCCAGGGGAGGCGAGCAGTACTTC. The whole variable domain, remainder taken from reference TRBV9 and TRBJ2-7, is DSGVTQTPKHLITATGQRVTLRCSPRSGDLSVYWYQQSLDQGLQFLIQYYNGEERAKGNILERFSAQQFPDLHSELNLSSLELGDSALYFCASSVESRGGEQYFGPGTRLTVT.

This chain joins TRBV7-8 and TRBJ1-2; 7 bases are shared with TRBD1. There are 15 residues in the CDR3. In germline, CDR1 is SGHVS, CDR2 FQNEAQ. V was pared by 5 bases and J by 7 bases, with 13 bases of the junction left unmatched. CDR3 sequence: CASSPPGTALSGYTF. The CDR3 DNA sequence: TGTGCCAGCAGCCCCCCCGGGACAGCGCTATCTGGCTACACCTTC.

This clone has only one observation. This sample includes further DNA sequences coding for the same CDR3. The chain employs TRBV18 and TRBJ1-2; 7 bases agree with TRBD1. The V and J ends lost 3 bases and 2 bases, in that order; junction bases with no gene match: 6. The CDR3 covers 15 residues. Per the germline V gene, CDR1 is KGHSH and CDR2 is LQKENI. The CDR3 here is CASSPRTGENYGYTF. In nucleotides, the CDR3 is TGTGCCAGCTCACCTCGGACAGGTGAGAACTATGGCTACACCTTC.

J is TRBJ2-1 and V is TRBV4-1, with unresolved D. The CDR3 sequence is 15 residues long. CDR1 is MGHRA and CDR2 is YSYEKL in the germline V gene. Trimming shortened V by 1 base and J by 0 bases, and 7 bases separated the two germline ends. The CDR3 spells CASSQVTVSYNEQFF. CDR3 bases: TGCGCCAGCAGCCAAGTGACGGTCTCCTACAATGAGCAGTTCTTC.

This rearrangement joins TRBV6-1 to TRBJ2-7; 11 bases align to TRBD1. Germline CDR1 is MNHNS and CDR2 is SASEGT. J was trimmed by 3 bases and V by 1 base; bases with no gene match: 11. There are 18 residues in the CDR3. DNA of the CDR3: TGTGCCAGCAGTGAAGGTTTAGGGACAGGGGGGCTTAACTACGAGCAGTACTTC. Translated, it gives CASSEGLGTGGLNYEQYF.

DNA for the CDR3: TGTGCCAGCAGCGCCCCCGGGACAGTTAAAGACTACGAGCAGTACTTC. This codes for CASSAPGTVKDYEQYF. The chain has TRBV5-4 and TRBJ2-7; TRBD1 matches at 7 bases. Germline assignment: CDR1 SGHNT and CDR2 YYREEE (reference sequence). V shed 4 bases, J shed 3 bases, and the junction held 13 bases outside the gene matches. This CDR3 has 16 residues.

Here the CDR3 reads CASSQDSYTEAFF. CDR3 DNA: TGTGCCAGCAGTCAAGACAGTTACACTGAAGCTTTCTTT. J is TRBJ1-1 and V is TRBV6-6; tentative D call: TRBD1 (5 bases). Per the germline V gene, CDR1 is MNHNY and CDR2 is SVGAGI (reference sequence). The CDR3 runs to 13 residues. V shed 5 bases and J shed 3 bases, with 10 bases lying between them.

This clone has just one count. The sample carries other DNA sequences with the same CDR3. The chain combines TRBV6-1 with TRBJ2-7, with 10 bases matching TRBD2. The CDR3 length is 15 residues. CDR1 MNHNS and CDR2 SASEGT come from the germline V gene. Trimming took 1 base from V and 2 from J; bases not matched to a gene: 2. Here the CDR3 DNA reads TGTGCCAGCAGTGAAGAAACTAGCGGGACCTACGAGCAGTACTTC. Protein sequence: CASSEETSGTYEQYF.

This rearrangement joins TRBV27 to TRBJ1-2; the match to TRBD1 covers 10 bases. V lost 6 bases and J lost 6; bases outside the gene matches: 10. The germline V gene has CDR1 MNHEY and CDR2 SMNVEV (reference sequence). This CDR3 contains 15 residues. The CDR3 protein is CASRIPGQGWHGYTF. CDR3 nucleotide sequence: TGTGCCAGCAGAATACCGGGACAGGGGTGGCATGGCTACACCTTC.

The chain couples TRBV7-9 to TRBJ2-2; D might be TRBD2 (6 bases). Between the trimmed V and J ends, which lost 6 bases and 0 bases, there was a span of 14 bases. CDR3 size: 16 residues. In germline, CDR1 is SEHNR, CDR2 FQNEAQ (reference sequence). The CDR3 loop is CASSRPSVANTGELFF. CDR3 in DNA: TGTGCCAGCAGTCGACCTAGCGTAGCGAACACCGGGGAGCTGTTTTTT.

This rearrangement joins TRBV11-2 to TRBJ1-1; no definite D call. CDR1 and CDR2 from the germline V gene are SGHAT and FQNNGV. Trimming cost V 4 bases and J 2 bases, with 11 bases left between them. This CDR3 has 14 amino acids. The CDR3 region is CASSSGPINTEAFF. The DNA for the CDR3 is TGTGCCAGCAGCTCCGGACCGATTAACACTGAAGCTTTCTTT.

The gene calls are TRBV18 and TRBJ2-1; TRBD2 matches 9 bases. The CDR3 contains 15 residues. Germline trimming cut 4 bases from V and 2 bases from J; bases unmatched to any gene: 3. Germline V CDR1 and CDR2: KGHSH, LQKENI. The CDR3 region has the DNA TGTGCCAGCTCACTTAGCGGGAGTCCCTACAATGAGCAGTTCTTC. This gives the protein CASSLSGSPYNEQFF.

The chain is built from TRBV6-5 and TRBJ2-7; possibly TRBD1 for D (5 bases). Germline CDR1 and CDR2: MNHEY and SVGAGI. Trimming cost V 5 bases and J 3 bases, with 17 bases left between them. The CDR3 spans 15 residues. The CDR3 sequence is CASSPRVIGDYEQYF. For the CDR3, the DNA is TGTGCCAGCAGTCCCAGGGTAATTGGTGACTACGAGCAGTACTTC.

The CDR3 nucleotides are TGTGCCAGCAGCCAGCGCTTCGCGGGAGGAGTTACCAAAAACATTCAGTACTTC. Translating it yields CASSQRFAGGVTKNIQYF. The V call is TRBV11-2, the J call TRBJ2-4; 8 positions agree with TRBD2. Germline values: CDR1 SGHAT, CDR2 FQNNGV. CDR3 length: 18 residues. Unmatched junction bases numbered 14, after V lost 5 bases and J lost 2 bases.

Regarding this clone: Germline is not matched at one junction end, which may reflect a read error. The sample carries other DNA sequences with the same CDR3. V is TRBV29-1 and J is TRBJ2-3; TRBD2 aligns across 13 bases. Germline loops: CDR1 SQVTM, CDR2 ANQGSEA. CDR3 length equals 15 residues. The CDR3, as DNA: TGCAGCGTAAGACTAGCGGGAGGTCCCACAGACACGCAGTATTTT. It translates to CSVRLAGGPTDTQYF.

The chain joins TRBV5-4 to TRBJ2-1; D is perhaps TRBD2 (6 bases). The CDR3 runs 13 residues. V lost 3 bases and J 10 bases, leaving 14 bases between the germline ends. The germline V gene encodes CDR1 SGHNT and CDR2 YYREEE (reference sequence). CDR3 sequence reads: CASSSLKEGEQFF. CDR3 coding DNA: TGTGCCAGCAGCTCTCTAAAGGAGGGGGAGCAGTTCTTC.

The chain joins TRBV7-7 to TRBJ2-7, with a possible D match to TRBD1 (5 bases). Germline V CDR1 and CDR2: SSHAT, FNYEAQ (reference sequence). V was clipped by 5 bases and J by 1 base, with 12 bases between them. This CDR3 contains 14 residues. Here the CDR3 DNA reads TGTGCCAGCAGCCCAGGGTCTGGTTCCTACGAGCAGTACTTC. Amino acids: CASSPGSGSYEQYF. Full variable domain (missing parts from reference TRBV7-7 and TRBJ2-7): GAGVSQSPRYKVTKRGQDVTLRCDPISSHATLYWYQQALGQGPEFLTYFNYEAQPDKSGLPSDRFSAERPEGSISTLTIQRTEQRDSAMYRCASSPGSGSYEQYFGPGTRLTVT.

The rearrangement links TRBV14 to TRBJ1-4; D is unclear. Germline-derived CDR1 and CDR2 are SGHDN and FVKESK. The CDR3 length is 16 residues. V gave up 2 bases and J gave up 10 bases, with 20 bases separating them. CDR3 DNA: TGTGCCAGCAGCCAAACCTCCTTGGCCCAGCGAGGAAAACTGTTTTTT. Protein: CASSQTSLAQRGKLFF.

The chain couples TRBV23-1 to TRBJ2-1; possible D gene TRBD1, 5 bases. TRBV23-1 belongs to the ORF category, with a function that is uncertain. V lost 1 base and J lost 10, with 14 bases in between. The CDR3 consists of 14 residues. Here the CDR3 reads CASSQFQWAGEQFF. For the CDR3, the DNA is TGCGCCAGCAGTCAATTCCAATGGGCAGGGGAGCAGTTCTTC.

This chain connects TRBV7-3 to TRBJ2-2; 10 nucleotides match TRBD2. CDR3 length equals 18 residues. V gave up 5 bases and J gave up 6 bases; unmatched junction bases: 15. CDR1 and CDR2 from the germline V gene are SGHTA and FQGTGA. Written as DNA, the CDR3 is TGTGCCAGCAGCCCGATAGGCGGTCTAGCGGGAGTGTCCGGGGAGCTGTTTTTT. It translates to CASSPIGGLAGVSGELFF.

This clone was seen a single time. This chain connects TRBV28 to TRBJ1-2, with 7 bases that match TRBD1. V gave up 3 bases and J gave up 4 bases; unmatched junction bases: 5. Germline V gives CDR1 MDHEN, CDR2 SYDVKM. The CDR3 is 14 amino acids. CDR3 coding DNA: TGTGCCAGCAGTTTGGACAGGACAGTCTATGGCTACACCTTC. This gives the protein CASSLDRTVYGYTF.

The chain is built from TRBV6-5 and TRBJ2-1, with 8 nucleotides matching TRBD1. The V segment lost 2 bases and the J segment 5 bases; nucleotides outside the gene matches: 8. The CDR3 contains 16 residues. Germline V gene lookup returns CDR1 MNHEY and CDR2 SVGAGI. CDR3 DNA: TGTGCCAGCAGTTACCAAGGACAGGGATCGGACAATGAGCAGTTCTTC. As protein: CASSYQGQGSDNEQFF.

The genes are TRBV28 and TRBJ2-4; D unclear. The V gene's germline CDR1 is MDHEN and CDR2 SYDVKM. Trimming removed 6 bases from V and 0 bases from J, with 12 bases in between. There are 15 residues in the CDR3. CDR3 in amino acids: CASSKTEIAKNIQYF. CDR3 DNA: TGTGCCAGCAGCAAAACAGAAATAGCCAAAAACATTCAGTACTTC.